This T cell receptor beta chain is drawn from a study of blood T cell repertoires in COVID-19. Study-wide context: The United States, Italy and Spain supplied acute and convalescent COVID-19 samples. Nucleic acid was either cDNA or gDNA, and it came from T cells, B-cell-depleted T cells, or PBMCs.

Original data processing: Reference gene primer amplification yielded estimated nucleated cell counts. The assay was immunoSEQ multiplex PCR, and TCRdb's table has in-frame clones only and misses some. That table gives V, J and clone size, and the DNA gave D and trimming. The sample holds more than 50,000 clones, roughly nine tenths seen once. V trimming: 4 bases; J trimming: 2 bases; junction bases outside the gene matches: 4. Germline CDR1 SEHNR, CDR2 FQNEAQ (reference sequence). The CDR3 covers 15 residues. Sequencing was performed on peripheral blood. This clonotype originated in a man aged 55 to 70 with active COVID-19. The V and J genes are TRBV7-9 and TRBJ1-5; TRBD1 matches at 8 bases. The CDR3 nucleotides read TGTGCCAGCAGCTATGACAGGGGACGCAATCAGCCCCAGCATTTT. Amino acid sequence: CASSYDRGRNQPQHF.